This entry is about one TCR beta chain. The antigen is unknown. The table came from immunoSEQ multiplex PCR; TCRdb's copy has only in-frame clones and leaves some out. The repertoire holds about 120,000 clones, with around 84% as singletons. Germline assignment: CDR1 LGHNA and CDR2 YNFKEQ. V gave up 2 bases and J gave up 5 bases; unmatched junction bases: 4. This CDR3 spans 14 amino acids. The data stem from a study of T cell responses to AZD1222 COVID-19 vaccine. Study results and caveats: The sample set comprised mostly white British donors with more females, and clonal diversity was possibly underestimated.

Samples with a second dose at about 4 or about 12 weeks were pooled together. The receptor's source is an adult who received the AZD1222 COVID-19 vaccine. J is TRBJ1-2 and V is TRBV4-2, with 8 nucleotides matching TRBD1. This sample comprised peripheral blood, obtained 28 days after the second AZD1222 dose. The CDR3 DNA reads TGTGCCAGCAGCCAAACCTGGACAGGGTATGGCTACACCTTC. Its translation is CASSQTWTGYGYTF.